The clone carrying this TCR beta chain came up once. Its antigen remains unidentified. Naive CD8 isolation took CD45RO-negative cells positively selected for CCR7 and excluded terminally differentiated effector memory CD45RA+ cells. The study drew its donors from healthy HIV-negative adults without recent acute infections or vaccinations. The data derive from a study of shared clonotypes between healthy human individuals. Study details: The donor pool was made up of two women and a few men aged 18 to 49.

The CDR3 is made up of 16 amino acids. CDR1 and CDR2 from the germline V gene are MDHEN and SYDVKM. The ends lost 4 bases at V and 5 bases at J; junction bases unmatched: 10. This table comes from immunoSEQ multiplex PCR, and its TCRdb copy is limited to in-frame clones, with some not included. The table records roughly 2.1 million clones, about 93% of them present only once. Study results and caveats: Sampling used blood alone; tissue repertoires probably differ. Across four donors, naive CD4 shared 5% to 6%, naive CD8 more than 3%, memory CD4 more than 2%, memory CD8 0.4% to 0.5%.

The chain uses TRBV28 and TRBJ2-2; 7 nucleotides line up with TRBD1. This sequence originates from a man younger than 35 in good health. Some clones in this sample may be carry-over from other donors' samples. The sequencing input was naive CD8+ T cells from PBMCs. CDR3 in amino acids: CASSSDRETGTGELFF. The CDR3, as DNA: TGTGCCAGCAGTTCAGACAGGGAGACGGGGACCGGGGAGCTGTTTTTT.